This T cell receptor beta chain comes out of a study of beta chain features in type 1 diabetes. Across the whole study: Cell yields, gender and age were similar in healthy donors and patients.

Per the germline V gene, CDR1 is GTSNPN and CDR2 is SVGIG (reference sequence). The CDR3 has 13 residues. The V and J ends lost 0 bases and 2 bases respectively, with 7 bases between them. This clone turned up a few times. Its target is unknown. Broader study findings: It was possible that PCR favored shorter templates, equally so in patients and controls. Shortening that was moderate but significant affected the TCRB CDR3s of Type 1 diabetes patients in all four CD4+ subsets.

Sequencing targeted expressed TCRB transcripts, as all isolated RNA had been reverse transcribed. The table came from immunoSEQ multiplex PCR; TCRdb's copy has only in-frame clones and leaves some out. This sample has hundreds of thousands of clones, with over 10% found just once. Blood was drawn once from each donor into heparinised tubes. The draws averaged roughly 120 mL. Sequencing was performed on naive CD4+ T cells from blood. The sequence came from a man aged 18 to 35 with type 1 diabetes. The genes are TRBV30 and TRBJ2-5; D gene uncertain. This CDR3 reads CAWSVGHQETQYF. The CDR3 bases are TGTGCCTGGAGTGTAGGCCATCAAGAGACCCAGTACTTC.